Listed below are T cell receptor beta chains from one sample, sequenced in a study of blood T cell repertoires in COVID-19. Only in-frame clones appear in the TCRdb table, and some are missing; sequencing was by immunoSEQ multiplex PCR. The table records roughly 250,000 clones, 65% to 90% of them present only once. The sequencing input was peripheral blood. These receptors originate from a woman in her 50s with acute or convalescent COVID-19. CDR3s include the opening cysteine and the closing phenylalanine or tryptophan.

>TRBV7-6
CASSLAQGEANYGYTF
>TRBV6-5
CASRLGQTYEQYF
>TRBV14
CASSPTRDRVRATQYF
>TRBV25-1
CASSGARYSGNTIYF
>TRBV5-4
CASSRPGQGLGYTF
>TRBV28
CASSYATGSYEQYF
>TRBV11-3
CASSLEAGRGTGELFF
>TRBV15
CATSRDRWGDYGYTF
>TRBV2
CASSKLRDYNEQYF
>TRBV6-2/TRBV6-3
CASSYVRRSGYTF
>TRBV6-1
CASSEFGHRNTEAFF
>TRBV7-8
CASSETGTLAKNIQYF
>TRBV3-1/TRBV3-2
CASSHPGLLSSYNSPLHF
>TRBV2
CASSEGPHSGNTIYF
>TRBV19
CASSGTGGGQPQHF
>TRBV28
CASSHRELRVEAFF
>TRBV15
CATSRAAYSRNYNEQFF
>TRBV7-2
CASSLEGGGDTEAFF
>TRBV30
CAWSVQDSWYSPLHF
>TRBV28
CASSTGGSSGNTIYF
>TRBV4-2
CASSQEIAGGYTDTQYF
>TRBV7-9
CASSPRTSGPQETQYF
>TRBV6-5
CASSPWLGTLDEQYF
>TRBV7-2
CASSLFGTDTQPQHF
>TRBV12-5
CASGLATGTTNTGELFF
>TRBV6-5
CASSPGGVGEQYF
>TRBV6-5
CASRMERSPLHF
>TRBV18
CASSPTDRGGTEAFF
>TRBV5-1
CASSPGSVEQYF
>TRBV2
CASSEGFGRVEIGGRGRETQYF
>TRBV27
CASSLSHRGSEQYF
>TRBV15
CATSRQGNYEQYF
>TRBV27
CASSLSGTGKSPLHF
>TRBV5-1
CASSQQPGQLNIQYF
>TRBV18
CASSPTGTAYEQYF
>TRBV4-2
CASSQLRGGHEQFF
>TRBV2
CASTRTSVDTGELFF
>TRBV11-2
CASSLVRSINEQFF
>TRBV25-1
CASSPSGVPFETQYF
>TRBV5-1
CASSLSTGRGYEQYF
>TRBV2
CASGQGTDTQYF
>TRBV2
CASNGLAGDTQYF
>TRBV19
CASSLGQGAPTTEAFF
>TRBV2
CASSEDRGLTYNEQFF
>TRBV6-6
CASSIQTYNEQFF
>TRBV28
CASRPTSYNSPLHF
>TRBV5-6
CASSRPGTNYGYTF
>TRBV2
CASMAGVISYEQYF
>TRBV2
CASSQQGLHEQYF
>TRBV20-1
CSASLAGAQETQYF
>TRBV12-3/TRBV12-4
CASSFTEKETQYF
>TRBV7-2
CASSLAVSGGEQYF
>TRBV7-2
CASRAGTGGTYEQYF